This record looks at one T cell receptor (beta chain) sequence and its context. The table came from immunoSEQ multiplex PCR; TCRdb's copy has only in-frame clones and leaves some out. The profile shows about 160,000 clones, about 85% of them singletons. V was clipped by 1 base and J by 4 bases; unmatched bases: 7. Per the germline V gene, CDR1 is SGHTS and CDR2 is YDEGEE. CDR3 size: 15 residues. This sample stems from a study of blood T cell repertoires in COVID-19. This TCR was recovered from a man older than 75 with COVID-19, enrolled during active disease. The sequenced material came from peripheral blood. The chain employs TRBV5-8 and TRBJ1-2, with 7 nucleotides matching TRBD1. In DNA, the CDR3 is TGTGCCAGCAGCTTGAAGGACAGGCCGATCTATGGCTACACCTTC. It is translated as CASSLKDRPIYGYTF.